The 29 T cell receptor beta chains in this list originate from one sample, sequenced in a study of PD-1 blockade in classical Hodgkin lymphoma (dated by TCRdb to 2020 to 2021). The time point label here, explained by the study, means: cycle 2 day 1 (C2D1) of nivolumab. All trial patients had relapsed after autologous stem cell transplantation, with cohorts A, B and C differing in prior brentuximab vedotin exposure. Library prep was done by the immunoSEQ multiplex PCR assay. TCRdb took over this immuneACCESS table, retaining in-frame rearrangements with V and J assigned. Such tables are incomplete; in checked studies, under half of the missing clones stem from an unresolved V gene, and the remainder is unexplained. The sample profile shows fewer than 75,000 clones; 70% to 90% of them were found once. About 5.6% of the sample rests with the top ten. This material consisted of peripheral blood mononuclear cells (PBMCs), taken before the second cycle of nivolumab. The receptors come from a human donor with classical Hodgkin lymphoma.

This chain's CDR3 is CSARPHTEAFF. The CDR3 coding sequence is TGCAGTGCTAGACCCCACACTGAAGCTTTCTTT. The chain carries TRBV20-1 and TRBJ1-1; D is unresolved. V lost 2 bases, J lost 3 bases, and 4 bases lay in between. This CDR3 has 11 amino acids. Germline CDR1 and CDR2: DFQATT and SNEGSKA (reference sequence).

The CDR3 protein is CASSGWGRVGEQFF. CDR3 sequence (DNA): TGCGCCAGCAGTGGATGGGGACGGGTAGGTGAGCAGTTCTTC. The chain is built from TRBV23-1 and TRBJ2-1, with D perhaps TRBD1 or TRBD2 (5 bases each). TRBV23-1 is placed among ORFs of uncertain function. The V gene lost 5 bases and the J gene lost 9 bases, with 17 bases spanning the gap. This CDR3 has 14 amino acids.

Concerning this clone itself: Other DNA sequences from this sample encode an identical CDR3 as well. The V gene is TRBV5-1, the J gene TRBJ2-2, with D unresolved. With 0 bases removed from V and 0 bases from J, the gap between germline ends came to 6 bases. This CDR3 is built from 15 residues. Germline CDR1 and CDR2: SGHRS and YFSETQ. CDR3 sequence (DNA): TGCGCCAGCAGCTTGGGGGCAGCGAACACCGGGGAGCTGTTTTTT. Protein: CASSLGAANTGELFF.

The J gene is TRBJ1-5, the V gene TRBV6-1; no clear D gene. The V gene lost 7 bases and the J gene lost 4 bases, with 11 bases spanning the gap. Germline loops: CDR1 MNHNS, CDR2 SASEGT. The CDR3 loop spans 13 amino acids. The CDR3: CASKLWENQPQHF. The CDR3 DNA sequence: TGTGCCAGCAAGCTTTGGGAGAATCAGCCCCAGCATTTT.

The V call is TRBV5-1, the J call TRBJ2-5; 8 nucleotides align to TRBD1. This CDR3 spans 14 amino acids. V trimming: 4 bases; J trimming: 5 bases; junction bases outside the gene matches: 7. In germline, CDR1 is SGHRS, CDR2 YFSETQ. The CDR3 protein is CASSGGQVGETQYF. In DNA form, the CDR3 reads TGCGCCAGCAGCGGGGGACAGGTCGGGGAGACCCAGTACTTC.

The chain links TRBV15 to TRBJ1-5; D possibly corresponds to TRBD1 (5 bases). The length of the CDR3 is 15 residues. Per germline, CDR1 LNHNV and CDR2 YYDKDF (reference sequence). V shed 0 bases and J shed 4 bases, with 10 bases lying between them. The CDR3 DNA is TGTGCCACCAGCAGAGATCCAGGGAGGAATCAGCCCCAGCATTTT. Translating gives CATSRDPGRNQPQHF.

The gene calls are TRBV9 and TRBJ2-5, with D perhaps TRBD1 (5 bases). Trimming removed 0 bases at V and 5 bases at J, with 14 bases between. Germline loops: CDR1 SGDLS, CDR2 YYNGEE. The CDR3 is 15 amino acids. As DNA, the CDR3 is TGTGCCAGCAGCGTAGTTCCAGGGATGGTCGAGACCCAGTACTTC. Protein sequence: CASSVVPGMVETQYF. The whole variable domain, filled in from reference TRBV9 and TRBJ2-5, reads DSGVTQTPKHLITATGQRVTLRCSPRSGDLSVYWYQQSLDQGLQFLIQYYNGEERAKGNILERFSAQQFPDLHSELNLSSLELGDSALYFCASSVVPGMVETQYFGPGTRLLVL.

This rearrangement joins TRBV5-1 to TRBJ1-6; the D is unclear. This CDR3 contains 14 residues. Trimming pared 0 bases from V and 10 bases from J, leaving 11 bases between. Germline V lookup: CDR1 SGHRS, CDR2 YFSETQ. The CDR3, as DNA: TGCGCCAGCAGCTTGGCGGCTCGAGAATCACCCCTCCACTTT. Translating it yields CASSLAARESPLHF.

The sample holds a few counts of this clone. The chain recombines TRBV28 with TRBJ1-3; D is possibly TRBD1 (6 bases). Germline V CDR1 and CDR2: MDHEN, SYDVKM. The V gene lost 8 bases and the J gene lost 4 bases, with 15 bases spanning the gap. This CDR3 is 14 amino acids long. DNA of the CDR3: TGTGCCAGCGGGGGCGCGGGGGCGGGAAACACCATATATTTT. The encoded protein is CASGGAGAGNTIYF. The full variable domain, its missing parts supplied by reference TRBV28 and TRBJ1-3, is DVKVTQSSRYLVKRTGEKVFLECVQDMDHENMFWYRQDPGLGLRLIYFSYDVKMKEKGDIPEGYSVSREKKERFSLILESASTNQTSMYLCASGGAGAGNTIYFGEGSWLTVV.

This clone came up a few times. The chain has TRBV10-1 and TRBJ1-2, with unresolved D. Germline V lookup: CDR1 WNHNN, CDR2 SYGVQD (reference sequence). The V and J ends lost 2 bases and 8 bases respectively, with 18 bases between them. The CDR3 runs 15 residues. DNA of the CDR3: TGCGCCAGCAGTGAGGCCGGCCTTGGGGAGGGAGGCTACACCTTC. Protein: CASSEAGLGEGGYTF.

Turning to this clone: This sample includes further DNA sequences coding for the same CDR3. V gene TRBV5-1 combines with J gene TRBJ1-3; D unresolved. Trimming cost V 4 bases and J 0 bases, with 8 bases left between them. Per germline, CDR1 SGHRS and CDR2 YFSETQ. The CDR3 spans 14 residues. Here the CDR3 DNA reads TGCGCCAGCAGCCAAGGATTCTCTGGAAACACCATATATTTT. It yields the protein CASSQGFSGNTIYF.

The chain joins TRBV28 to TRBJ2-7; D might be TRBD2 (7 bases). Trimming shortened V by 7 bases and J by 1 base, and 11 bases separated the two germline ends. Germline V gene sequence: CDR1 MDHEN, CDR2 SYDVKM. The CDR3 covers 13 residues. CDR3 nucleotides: TGTGCCAGCACGCGGGGGCCTTCCTACGAGCAGTACTTC. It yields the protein CASTRGPSYEQYF.

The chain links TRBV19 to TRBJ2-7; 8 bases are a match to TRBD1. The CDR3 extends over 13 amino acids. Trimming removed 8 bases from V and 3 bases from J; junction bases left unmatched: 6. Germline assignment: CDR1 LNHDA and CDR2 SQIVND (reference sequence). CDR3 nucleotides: TGTGCCAGTCTCAGGACAGGGTACTACGAGCAGTACTTC. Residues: CASLRTGYYEQYF.

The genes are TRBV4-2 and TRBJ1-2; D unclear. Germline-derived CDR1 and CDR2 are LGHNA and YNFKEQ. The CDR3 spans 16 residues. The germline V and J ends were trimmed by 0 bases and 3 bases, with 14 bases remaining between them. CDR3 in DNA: TGTGCCAGCAGCCAAGATCGCTTCTACAGCCACTATGGCTACACCTTC. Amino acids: CASSQDRFYSHYGYTF.

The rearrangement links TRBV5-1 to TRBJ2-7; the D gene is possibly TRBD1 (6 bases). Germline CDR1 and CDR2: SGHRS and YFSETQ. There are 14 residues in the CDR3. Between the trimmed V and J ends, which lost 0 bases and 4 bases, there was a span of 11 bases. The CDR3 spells CASSLEGQGYEQYF. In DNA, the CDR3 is TGCGCCAGCAGCTTGGAGGGGCAGGGGTACGAGCAGTACTTC.

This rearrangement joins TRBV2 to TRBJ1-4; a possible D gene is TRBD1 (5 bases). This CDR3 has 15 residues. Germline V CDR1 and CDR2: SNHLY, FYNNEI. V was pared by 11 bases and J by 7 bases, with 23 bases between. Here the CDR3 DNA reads TGTGCCGCCAGCACTGGAGAGGGGCATAGTGAAAAACTGTTTTTT. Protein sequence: CAASTGEGHSEKLFF.

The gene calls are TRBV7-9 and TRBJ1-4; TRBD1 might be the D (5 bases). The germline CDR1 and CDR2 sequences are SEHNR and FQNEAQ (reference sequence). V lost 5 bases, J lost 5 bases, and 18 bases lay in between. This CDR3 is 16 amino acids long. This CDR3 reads CASSQWLMGTNEKLFF. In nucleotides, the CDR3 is TGTGCCAGCAGCCAGTGGTTGATGGGGACCAATGAAAAACTGTTTTTT.

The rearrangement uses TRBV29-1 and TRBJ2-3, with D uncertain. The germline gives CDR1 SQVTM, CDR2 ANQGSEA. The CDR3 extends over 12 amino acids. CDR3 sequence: CSHVSGTDTQYF. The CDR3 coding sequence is TGCAGTCATGTGTCCGGCACAGATACGCAGTATTTT.

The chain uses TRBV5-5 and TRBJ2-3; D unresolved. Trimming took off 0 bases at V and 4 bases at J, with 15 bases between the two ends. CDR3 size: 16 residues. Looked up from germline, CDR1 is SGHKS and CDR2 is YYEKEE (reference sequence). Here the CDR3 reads CASSLALRISADTQYF. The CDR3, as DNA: TGTGCCAGCAGCTTGGCCCTGCGGATTTCGGCAGATACGCAGTATTTT.

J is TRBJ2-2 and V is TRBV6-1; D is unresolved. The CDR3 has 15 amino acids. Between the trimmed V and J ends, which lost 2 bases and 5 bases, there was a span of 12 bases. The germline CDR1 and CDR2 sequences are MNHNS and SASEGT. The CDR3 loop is CASSESRIVTGELFF. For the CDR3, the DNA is TGTGCCAGCAGTGAATCCAGGATTGTTACCGGGGAGCTGTTTTTT.

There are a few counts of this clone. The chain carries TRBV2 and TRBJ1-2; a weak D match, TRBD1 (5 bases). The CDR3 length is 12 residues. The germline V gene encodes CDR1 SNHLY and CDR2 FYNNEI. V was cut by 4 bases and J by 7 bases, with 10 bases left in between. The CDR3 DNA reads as TGTGCCAGCAGTGTTGCAGGGCTTGGCTACACCTTC. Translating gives CASSVAGLGYTF.

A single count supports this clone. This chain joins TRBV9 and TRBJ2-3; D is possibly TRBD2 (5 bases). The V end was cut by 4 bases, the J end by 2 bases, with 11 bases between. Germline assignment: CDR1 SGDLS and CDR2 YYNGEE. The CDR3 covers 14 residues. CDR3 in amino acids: CASSLVGITDTQYF. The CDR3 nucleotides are TGTGCCAGCAGCTTGGTCGGGATCACAGATACGCAGTATTTT.

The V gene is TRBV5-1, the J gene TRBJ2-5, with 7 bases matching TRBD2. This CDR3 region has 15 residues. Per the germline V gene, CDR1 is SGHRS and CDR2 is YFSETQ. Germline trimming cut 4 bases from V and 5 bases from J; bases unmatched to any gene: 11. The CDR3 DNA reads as TGCGCCAGCAGCACCCCCAGCGGGGCGGGGGAGACCCAGTACTTC. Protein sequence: CASSTPSGAGETQYF.

This CDR3 is CASSATTGGNTIYF. Here the CDR3 DNA reads TGTGCCAGCAGCGCAACTACGGGGGGAAACACCATATATTTT. The chain couples TRBV7-2 to TRBJ1-3; D remains unclear. CDR3 size: 14 residues. With 5 bases removed from V and 4 bases from J, the gap between germline ends came to 12 bases. CDR1 is SGHTA, CDR2 FQGNSA, per germline.

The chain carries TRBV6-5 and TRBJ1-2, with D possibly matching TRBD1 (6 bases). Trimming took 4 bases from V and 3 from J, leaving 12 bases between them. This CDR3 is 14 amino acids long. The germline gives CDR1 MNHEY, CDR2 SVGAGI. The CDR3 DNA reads TGTGCCAGCAGTTCTTTGACAGGCGACTATGGCTACACCTTC. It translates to CASSSLTGDYGYTF.

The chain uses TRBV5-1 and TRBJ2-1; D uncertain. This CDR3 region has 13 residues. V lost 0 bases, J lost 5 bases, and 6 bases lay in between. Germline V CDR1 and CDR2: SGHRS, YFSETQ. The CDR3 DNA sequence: TGCGCCAGCAGCTTGGACAGTAACAATGAGCAGTTCTTC. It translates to CASSLDSNNEQFF.

In nucleotides, the CDR3 is TGTGCCAGCAGTTACTCAGGGTTAGGCTACACCTTC. Residues: CASSYSGLGYTF. The V call is TRBV6-5, the J call TRBJ1-2; D not resolved. The CDR3 runs to 12 residues. V was shortened by 0 bases and J by 8 bases, with 7 bases between the two germline ends. Germline CDR1 MNHEY, CDR2 SVGAGI.

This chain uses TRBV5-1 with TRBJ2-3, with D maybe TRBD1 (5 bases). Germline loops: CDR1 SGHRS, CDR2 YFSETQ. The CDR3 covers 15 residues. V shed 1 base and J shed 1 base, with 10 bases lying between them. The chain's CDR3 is CASSLSGLGTDTQYF. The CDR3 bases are TGCGCCAGCAGCTTGTCAGGGTTGGGCACAGATACGCAGTATTTT. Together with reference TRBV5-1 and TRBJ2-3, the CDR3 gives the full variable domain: KAGVTQTPRYLIKTRGQQVTLSCSPISGHRSVSWYQQTPGQGLQFLFEYFSETQRNKGNFPGRFSGRQFSNSRSEMNVSTLELGDSALYLCASSLSGLGTDTQYFGPGTRLTVL.

In nucleotides, the CDR3 is TGTGCCAGTAGTATAGTAGGCGCCTCCCTCACAGATACGCAGTATTTT. Translating gives CASSIVGASLTDTQYF. The chain recombines TRBV19 with TRBJ2-3; D gene uncertain. Germline assignment: CDR1 LNHDA and CDR2 SQIVND (reference sequence). The CDR3 length is 16 residues. Between the trimmed V and J ends, which lost 1 base and 2 bases, there was a span of 13 bases.